This entry is about one T cell receptor beta chain. Its antigen is unknown. The data were produced by immunoSEQ multiplex PCR, yet TCRdb's version contains in-frame clones alone and is incomplete. This table holds hundreds of thousands of clones, approximately 96% found once. This entry is derived from a study of shared clonotypes between healthy human individuals. Findings and limits, study-wide: Clonotypes which were not shared had lower generation probabilities than clonotypes that all four donors shared. Larger estimated richness was generally recorded for naive subsets relative to memory subsets.

CD8 cells classed as naive were CD45RO-negative and positively selected for CCR7, excluding terminally differentiated effector memory CD45RA+ cells. CDR1 is LGHNA, CDR2 YNFKEQ, per germline. V trimming: 2 bases; J trimming: 5 bases; junction bases outside the gene matches: 8. This CDR3 has 15 amino acids. Sequencing was done on a sample of naive CD8+ T cells sorted from blood. The sequence derives from a woman aged 25 to 39 in good health. The chain joins TRBV4-2 to TRBJ2-5, with 7 bases matching TRBD2. The CDR3 sequence is CASSQRAGRDETQYF. CDR3 coding DNA: TGTGCCAGCAGCCAAAGAGCGGGGCGGGATGAGACCCAGTACTTC.